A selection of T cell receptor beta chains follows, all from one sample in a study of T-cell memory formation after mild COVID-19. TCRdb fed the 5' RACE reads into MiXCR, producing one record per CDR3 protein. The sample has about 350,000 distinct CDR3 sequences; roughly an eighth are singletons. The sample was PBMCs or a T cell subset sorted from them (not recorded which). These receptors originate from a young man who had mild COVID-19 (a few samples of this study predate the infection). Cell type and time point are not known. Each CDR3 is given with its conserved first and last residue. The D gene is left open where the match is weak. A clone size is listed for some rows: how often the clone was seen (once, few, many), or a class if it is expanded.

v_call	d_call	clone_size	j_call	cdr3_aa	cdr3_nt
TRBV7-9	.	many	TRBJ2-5	CASSLRAGQETQYF	TGTGCCAGCAGCCTTCGCGCCGGACAAGAGACCCAGTACTTC
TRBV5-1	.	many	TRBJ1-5	CASSSGERNQPQHF	TGCGCCAGCAGTTCAGGGGAGAGGAATCAGCCCCAGCATTTT
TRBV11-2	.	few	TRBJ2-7	CASSPRDRRVSDF	TGTGCCAGCAGCCCGCGGGACCGAAGGGTTTCGGACTTC
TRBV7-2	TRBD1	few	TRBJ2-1	CASSAPDRALGQFF	TGTGCCAGCAGTGCCCCGGACAGGGCTTTGGGGCAGTTCTTC
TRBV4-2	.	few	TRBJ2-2	CASSQERTDTGELFF	TGTGCCAGCAGCCAAGAGCGGACAGACACCGGGGAGCTGTTTTTT
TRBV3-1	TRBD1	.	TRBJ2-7	CASSPTGAEQYF	TGTGCCAGCAGCCCGACAGGGGCCGAGCAGTACTTC
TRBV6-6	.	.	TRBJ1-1	CASSWPGPREAFF	TGTGCCAGCAGTTGGCCGGGACCCCGTGAAGCTTTCTTT
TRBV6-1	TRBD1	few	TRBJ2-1	CASSELPGQGNEQFF	TGTGCCAGCAGTGAACTACCGGGACAGGGAAATGAGCAGTTCTTC
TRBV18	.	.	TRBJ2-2	CASSLGTASTGELFF	TGTGCCAGCTCACTCGGGACCGCGAGCACCGGGGAGCTGTTTTTT
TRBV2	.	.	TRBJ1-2	CAKDGGPQGSYTF	TGTGCCAAAGATGGGGGACCGCAGGGGAGCTACACCTTC
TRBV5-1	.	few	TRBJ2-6	CASSLGADSGANVLTF	TGCGCCAGCAGCTTGGGAGCGGATTCTGGGGCCAACGTCCTGACTTTC
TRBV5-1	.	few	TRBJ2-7	CASREGATYEQYF	TGCGCCAGCAGGGAGGGGGCCACCTACGAGCAGTACTTC
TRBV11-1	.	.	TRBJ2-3	CASSPGYSTDTQYF	TGTGCCAGCAGCCCAGGATACAGCACAGATACGCAGTATTTT
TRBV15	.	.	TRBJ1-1	CAIQWGGSEAFF	TGTGCCATCCAATGGGGCGGCTCTGAAGCTTTCTTT
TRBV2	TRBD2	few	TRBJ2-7	CASSGGGYEQYF	TGTGCCAGCTCGGGGGGGGGATACGAGCAGTACTTC
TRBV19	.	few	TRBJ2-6	CASISLGAGANVLTF	TGTGCCAGTATTTCCCTGGGGGCGGGGGCCAACGTCCTGACTTTC
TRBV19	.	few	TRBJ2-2	CASSPGSWENTGELFF	TGTGCCAGTAGCCCCGGGTCTTGGGAGAACACCGGGGAGCTGTTTTTT
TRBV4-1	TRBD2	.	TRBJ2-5	CASSQASGTSGEQETQYF	TGCGCCAGCAGCCAAGCTTCCGGGACTAGCGGGGAGCAAGAGACCCAGTACTTC
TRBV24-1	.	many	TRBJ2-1	CATSAGSNVEQFF	TGTGCCACCTCAGCGGGTTCGAATGTTGAGCAGTTCTTC
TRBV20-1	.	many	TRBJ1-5	CSAIGASNQPQHF	TGCAGTGCTATTGGGGCGAGCAATCAGCCCCAGCATTTT
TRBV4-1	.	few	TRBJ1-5	CASSQGLRTGFQPQHF	TGCGCCAGCAGCCAAGGTCTCCGAACTGGGTTTCAGCCCCAGCATTTT
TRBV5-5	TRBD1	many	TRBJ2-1	CASSWSGGFYNEQFF	TGTGCCAGCAGCTGGTCAGGGGGCTTCTACAATGAGCAGTTCTTC
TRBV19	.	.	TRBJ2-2	CASSIRASGELFF	TGTGCCAGTAGTATTCGGGCCTCCGGGGAGCTGTTTTTT
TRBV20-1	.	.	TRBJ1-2	CSAGGPGGVGVEEGYTF	TGCAGTGCTGGCGGCCCGGGTGGTGTGGGGGTAGAAGAAGGCTACACCTTC
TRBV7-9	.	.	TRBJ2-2	CASSLVVFNTGELFF	TGTGCCAGCAGCTTAGTTGTGTTTAACACCGGGGAGCTGTTTTTT
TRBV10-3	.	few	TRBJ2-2	CAISESLGPGAGELFF	TGTGCCATCAGTGAGTCACTGGGGCCCGGTGCCGGGGAGCTGTTTTTT
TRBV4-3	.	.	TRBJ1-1	CASTGSRNTEAFF	TGCGCCAGCACGGGATCAAGGAACACTGAAGCTTTCTTT
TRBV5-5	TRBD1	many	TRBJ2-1	CASSRPGTGVAHNEQFF	TGTGCCAGCAGCCGTCCCGGGACAGGGGTCGCCCACAATGAGCAGTTCTTC
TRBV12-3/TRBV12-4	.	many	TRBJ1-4	CASRRQSPNEKLFF	TGTGCCAGCAGGCGACAGAGCCCTAATGAAAAACTGTTTTTT